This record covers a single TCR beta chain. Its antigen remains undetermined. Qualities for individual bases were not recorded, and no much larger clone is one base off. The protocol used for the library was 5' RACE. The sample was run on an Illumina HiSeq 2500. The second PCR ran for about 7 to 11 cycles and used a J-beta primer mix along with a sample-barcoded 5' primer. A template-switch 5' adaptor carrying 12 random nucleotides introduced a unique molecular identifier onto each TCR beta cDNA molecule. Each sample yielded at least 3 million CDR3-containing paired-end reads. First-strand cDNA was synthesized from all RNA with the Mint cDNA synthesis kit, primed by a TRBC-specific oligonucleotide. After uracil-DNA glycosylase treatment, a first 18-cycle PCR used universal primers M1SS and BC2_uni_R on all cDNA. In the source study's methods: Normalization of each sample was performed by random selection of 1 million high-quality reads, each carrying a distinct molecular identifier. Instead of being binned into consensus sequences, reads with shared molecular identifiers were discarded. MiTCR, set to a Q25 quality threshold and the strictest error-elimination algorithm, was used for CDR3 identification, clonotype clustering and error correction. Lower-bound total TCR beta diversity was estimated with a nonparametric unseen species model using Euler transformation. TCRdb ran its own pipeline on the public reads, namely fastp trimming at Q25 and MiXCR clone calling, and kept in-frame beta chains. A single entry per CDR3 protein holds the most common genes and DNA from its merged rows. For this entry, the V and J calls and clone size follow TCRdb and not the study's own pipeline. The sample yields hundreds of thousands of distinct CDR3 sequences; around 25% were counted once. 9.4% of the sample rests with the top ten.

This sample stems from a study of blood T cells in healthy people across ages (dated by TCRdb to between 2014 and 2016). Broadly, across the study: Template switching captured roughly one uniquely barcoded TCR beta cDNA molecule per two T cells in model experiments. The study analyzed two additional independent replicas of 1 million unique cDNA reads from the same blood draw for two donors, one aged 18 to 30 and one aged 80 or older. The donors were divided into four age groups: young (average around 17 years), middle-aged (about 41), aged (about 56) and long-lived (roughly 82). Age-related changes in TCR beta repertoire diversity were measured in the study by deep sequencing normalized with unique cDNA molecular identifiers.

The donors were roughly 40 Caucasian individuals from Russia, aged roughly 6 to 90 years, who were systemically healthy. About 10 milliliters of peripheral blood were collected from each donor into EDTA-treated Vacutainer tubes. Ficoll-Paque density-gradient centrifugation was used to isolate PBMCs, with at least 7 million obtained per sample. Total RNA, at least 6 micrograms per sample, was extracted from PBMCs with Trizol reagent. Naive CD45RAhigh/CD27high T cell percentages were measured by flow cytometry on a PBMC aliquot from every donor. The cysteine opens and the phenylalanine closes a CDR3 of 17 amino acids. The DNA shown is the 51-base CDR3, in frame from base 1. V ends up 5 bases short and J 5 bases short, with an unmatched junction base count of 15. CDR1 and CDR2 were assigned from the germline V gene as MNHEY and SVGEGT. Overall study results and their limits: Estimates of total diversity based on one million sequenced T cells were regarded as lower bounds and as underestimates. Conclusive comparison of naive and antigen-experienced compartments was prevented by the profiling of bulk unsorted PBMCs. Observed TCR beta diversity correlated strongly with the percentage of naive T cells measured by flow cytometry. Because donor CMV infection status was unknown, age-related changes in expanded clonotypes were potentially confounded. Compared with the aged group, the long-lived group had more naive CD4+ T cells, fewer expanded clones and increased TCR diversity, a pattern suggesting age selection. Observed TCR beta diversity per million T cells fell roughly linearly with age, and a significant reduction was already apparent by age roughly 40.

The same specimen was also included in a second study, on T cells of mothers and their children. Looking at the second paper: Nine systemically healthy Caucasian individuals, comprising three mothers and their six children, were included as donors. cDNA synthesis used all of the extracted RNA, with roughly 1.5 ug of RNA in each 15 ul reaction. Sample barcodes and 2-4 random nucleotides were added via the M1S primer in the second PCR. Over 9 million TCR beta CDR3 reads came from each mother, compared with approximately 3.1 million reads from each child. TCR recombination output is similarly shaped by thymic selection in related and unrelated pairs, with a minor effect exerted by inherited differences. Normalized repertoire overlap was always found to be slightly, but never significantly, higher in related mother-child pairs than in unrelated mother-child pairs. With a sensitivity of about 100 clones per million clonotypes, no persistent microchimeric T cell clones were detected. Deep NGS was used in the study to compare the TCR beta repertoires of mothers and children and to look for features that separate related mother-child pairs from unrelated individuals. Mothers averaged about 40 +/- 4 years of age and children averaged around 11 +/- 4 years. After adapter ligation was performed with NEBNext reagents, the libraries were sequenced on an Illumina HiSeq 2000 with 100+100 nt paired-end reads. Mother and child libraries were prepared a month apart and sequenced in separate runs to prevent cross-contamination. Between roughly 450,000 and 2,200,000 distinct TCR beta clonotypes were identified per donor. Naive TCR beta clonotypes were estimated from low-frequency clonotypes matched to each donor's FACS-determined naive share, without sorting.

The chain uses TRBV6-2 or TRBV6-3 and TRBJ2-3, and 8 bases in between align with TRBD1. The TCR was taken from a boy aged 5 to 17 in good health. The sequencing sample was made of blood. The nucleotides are TGTGCCAGCAGTAGGACCGACAGGGGCCTTCGAGGAGATACGCAGTATTTT. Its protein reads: CASSRTDRGLRGDTQYF.